A single sample gave rise to the 27 T cell receptor beta chains below, sequenced in a study of beta chain features in type 1 diabetes. Of the isolated RNA, all was reverse transcribed, and so the sequenced material was expressed TCRB transcripts. Profiling relied on immunoSEQ multiplex PCR, and the TCRdb table lists in-frame clones only, not all of them. The table includes around 340,000 clones, about 18% detected once. Sequences were obtained from naive CD4+ T cells from blood. Receptor source: a woman aged 18-30 years in good health.

Only a few counts were recorded for this clone. The V gene is TRBV5-4, the J gene TRBJ2-3; 7 positions match TRBD2. V dropped 1 base and J dropped 4; count of bases not matched to a gene: 3. This CDR3 is 14 amino acids long. Per the germline V gene, CDR1 is SGHNT and CDR2 is YYREEE (reference sequence). CDR3 DNA: TGTGCCAGCAGCTTGACTAGCGTCCCAGATACGCAGTATTTT. It encodes CASSLTSVPDTQYF.

The chain couples TRBV5-6 to TRBJ1-1; TRBD1 aligns across 8 bases. Trimming at V came to 4 bases and at J to 3 bases, leaving 14 bases not matched to a gene. Germline loops: CDR1 SGHDT, CDR2 YYEEEE. The length of the CDR3 is 17 residues. The CDR3 coding sequence is TGTGCCAGCAGCACCCTAGACAGGGGTTGGGTGGACACTGAAGCTTTCTTT. Translation gives CASSTLDRGWVDTEAFF.

This chain links TRBV27 with TRBJ1-1; 9 bases are a match to TRBD1. Germline CDR1 reads MNHEY; CDR2 reads SMNVEV (reference sequence). The CDR3 consists of 14 residues. The V and J ends lost 6 bases and 5 bases, in that order; junction bases with no gene match: 7. In nucleotides, the CDR3 is TGTGCCAGCAGCGACAGGGGGAAGGTGACTGAAGCTTTCTTT. Its translation: CASSDRGKVTEAFF.

This clone has more than one count but fewer than ten. The V and J genes are TRBV18 and TRBJ1-5; no firm D call. V lost 4 bases and J lost 6, with 16 bases in between. The CDR3 consists of 15 residues. From germline, CDR1 is KGHSH and CDR2 LQKENI. CDR3 residues: CASSLTGSYSQPQHF. CDR3 DNA sequence: TGTGCCAGCTCACTAACCGGGAGCTATAGTCAGCCCCAGCATTTT.

The gene calls are TRBV30 and TRBJ2-1, with 11 bases that match TRBD1. Germline lookup yields CDR1 GTSNPN and CDR2 SVGIG (reference sequence). The ends lost 2 bases at V and 3 bases at J; junction bases unmatched: 9. CDR3 length equals 17 residues. Here the CDR3 DNA reads TGTGCCTGGAGTCGCCCGGACAGGGGGCTTATCTACAATGAGCAGTTCTTC. Translation gives CAWSRPDRGLIYNEQFF. Full variable domain (missing parts from reference TRBV30 and TRBJ2-1): SQTIHQWPATLVQPVGSPLSLECTVEGTSNPNLYWYRQAAGRGLQLLFYSVGIGQISSEVPQNLSASRPQDRQFILSSKKLLLSDSGFYLCAWSRPDRGLIYNEQFFGPGTRLTVL.

The V call is TRBV7-8, the J call TRBJ2-2; weak D call: TRBD1 (5 bases). This CDR3 is 16 amino acids long. The V gene's germline CDR1 is SGHVS and CDR2 FQNEAQ. V lost 2 bases to trimming and J lost 0 bases, with 10 bases between them. CDR3 protein: CASSLRQGTNTGELFF. The CDR3 DNA reads TGTGCCAGCAGCTTACGGCAGGGAACGAACACCGGGGAGCTGTTTTTT.

V usage is TRBV18 and J usage is TRBJ2-7; D remains unclear. CDR3 length: 16 residues. V lost 3 bases to trimming and J lost 0 bases, with 15 bases between them. Germline-derived CDR1 and CDR2 are KGHSH and LQKENI. DNA of the CDR3: TGTGCCAGCTCACCCTTCGATGTGGCCAGCTCCTACGAGCAGTACTTC. This encodes CASSPFDVASSYEQYF.

This clone showed up just a few times. This chain joins TRBV5-6 and TRBJ1-2; unclear D gene. From germline, CDR1 is SGHDT and CDR2 YYEEEE. The germline V and J ends were trimmed by 2 bases and 0 bases, with 8 bases remaining between them. The CDR3 loop spans 14 amino acids. CDR3 in amino acids: CASSFHVTNYGYTF. CDR3 in DNA: TGTGCCAGCAGCTTTCATGTCACTAACTATGGCTACACCTTC.

This clone was observed a few times. The same CDR3 is also encoded by other DNA sequences in this sample. This chain links TRBV30 with TRBJ1-6, with 7 bases identical to TRBD1. Per germline, CDR1 GTSNPN and CDR2 SVGIG (reference sequence). The CDR3 contains 12 residues. The V segment lost 5 bases and the J segment 10 bases; nucleotides outside the gene matches: 5. The CDR3 here is CAWDRVDSPLHF. Here the CDR3 DNA reads TGTGCCTGGGACAGGGTAGACTCACCCCTCCACTTT.

The chain couples TRBV5-1 to TRBJ2-7; a weak D match, TRBD2 (6 bases). CDR1 is SGHRS, CDR2 YFSETQ, per germline. Trimming stripped 3 bases from V and 0 bases from J, with 13 bases between. CDR3 size: 15 residues. The CDR3 nucleotides read TGCGCCAGCAGCTCGGGACTCCTGAGCTCCTACGAGCAGTACTTC. Encoded protein: CASSSGLLSSYEQYF. Supplemented by reference TRBV5-1 and TRBJ2-7, the full variable domain reads KAGVTQTPRYLIKTRGQQVTLSCSPISGHRSVSWYQQTPGQGLQFLFEYFSETQRNKGNFPGRFSGRQFSNSRSEMNVSTLELGDSALYLCASSSGLLSSYEQYFGPGTRLTVT.

V and J are TRBV5-1 and TRBJ2-3; D possibly corresponds to TRBD2 (6 bases). The germline V and J ends were trimmed by 4 bases and 4 bases, with 10 bases remaining between them. The CDR3 has 13 residues. Germline V lookup: CDR1 SGHRS, CDR2 YFSETQ. The CDR3 reads CASSTGTSDTQYF. CDR3 DNA sequence: TGCGCCAGCAGCACCGGGACTTCAGATACGCAGTATTTT.

The chain couples TRBV7-2 to TRBJ1-2; 9 bases fit TRBD1. Germline V gives CDR1 SGHTA, CDR2 FQGNSA. The CDR3 sequence is 16 residues long. V was pared by 0 bases and J by 5 bases, with 7 bases of the junction left unmatched. The CDR3 sequence: CASSLAGQGSGYGYTF. CDR3 sequence (DNA): TGTGCCAGCAGCTTAGCGGGACAGGGTTCGGGATATGGCTACACCTTC.

The V call is TRBV30, the J call TRBJ1-1; D possibly corresponds to TRBD1 (5 bases). This CDR3 region has 13 residues. V shed 5 bases and J shed 7 bases, with 17 bases lying between them. Germline CDR1 GTSNPN, CDR2 SVGIG (reference sequence). CDR3 nucleotide sequence: TGTGCCTGGGGAAGGGGCAGCGCCCTTGAAGCTTTCTTT. Protein: CAWGRGSALEAFF.

This clone has just a few counts. The CDR3 DNA is TGCGCCAGCAGCGAGGGACAGGGGAACACTGAAGCTTTCTTT. Protein sequence: CASSEGQGNTEAFF. The rearrangement uses TRBV5-1 and TRBJ1-1; TRBD1 agrees at 9 bases. The ends lost 4 bases at V and 1 base at J; junction bases unmatched: 2. CDR3 size: 14 residues. The germline V gene encodes CDR1 SGHRS and CDR2 YFSETQ.

The chain joins TRBV2 to TRBJ1-1; D may be TRBD1 (5 bases). The germline V gene encodes CDR1 SNHLY and CDR2 FYNNEI. The CDR3 is 13 amino acids. Trimming pared 6 bases from V and 3 bases from J, leaving 11 bases between. The CDR3 is CASRSTEYTEAFF. CDR3 sequence (DNA): TGTGCCAGCAGATCGACAGAGTACACTGAAGCTTTCTTT.

This clone was seen more than once but under ten times. The rearrangement joins TRBV7-2 to TRBJ1-5, with D hard to call. This CDR3 spans 14 amino acids. The germline CDR1 and CDR2 sequences are SGHTA and FQGNSA. The ends were cut back, 1 base at V and 3 bases at J, with 7 bases in the middle. CDR3 in DNA: TGTGCCAGCAGCTTAGGAGGCTTCAATCAGCCCCAGCATTTT. Its translation: CASSLGGFNQPQHF.

This chain connects TRBV4-2 to TRBJ1-5; D might be TRBD1 (6 bases). Trimming removed 2 bases at V and 4 bases at J, with 15 bases between. Germline CDR1 and CDR2: LGHNA and YNFKEQ. The CDR3 has 16 residues. CDR3: CASSQQENRANQPQHF. The CDR3 nucleotides read TGTGCCAGCAGCCAACAAGAAAACAGGGCAAATCAGCCCCAGCATTTT.

The rearrangement joins TRBV7-2 to TRBJ2-5; possible D gene TRBD2, 5 bases. Germline V gene lookup returns CDR1 SGHTA and CDR2 FQGNSA. With 5 bases removed from V and 3 bases from J, the gap between germline ends came to 13 bases. CDR3 length: 14 amino acids. As DNA, the CDR3 is TGTGCCAGCAGCCTAGTCGGGGTCGAAGAGACCCAGTACTTC. Protein product: CASSLVGVEETQYF.

Only a few counts were recorded for this clone. This rearrangement joins TRBV27 to TRBJ2-2, with 7 bases lining up with TRBD1. J gave up 0 bases and V 6 bases, and 13 bases lay outside the gene matches. Germline-derived CDR1 and CDR2 are MNHEY and SMNVEV (reference sequence). The CDR3 extends over 18 amino acids. The CDR3 DNA is TGTGCCAGCAGAGTTTTTGGACAGGCGCCCTCGAACACCGGGGAGCTGTTTTTT. It specifies CASRVFGQAPSNTGELFF.

The chain employs TRBV11-2 and TRBJ2-1, with D tentatively TRBD1 (5 bases). The CDR3 runs 15 residues. With 5 bases removed from V and 5 bases from J, the gap between germline ends came to 16 bases. From germline, CDR1 is SGHAT and CDR2 FQNNGV. CDR3 protein: CASSAGRAWNNEQFF. In nucleotides, the CDR3 is TGTGCCAGCAGCGCAGGCAGGGCCTGGAACAATGAGCAGTTCTTC.

This clone was seen a few times. V usage is TRBV29-1 and J usage is TRBJ2-7; 7 positions match TRBD2. J was trimmed by 6 bases and V by 6 bases; bases with no gene match: 5. The CDR3 length is 11 residues. In germline, CDR1 is SQVTM, CDR2 ANQGSEA. CDR3 DNA sequence: TGCAGCGTGGTCGGGGAGGGCGAGCAGTACTTC. Its translation: CSVVGEGEQYF.

The chain is built from TRBV7-2 and TRBJ1-2; no reliable D call. CDR1 is SGHTA, CDR2 FQGNSA, per germline. Between the trimmed V and J ends, which lost 5 bases and 5 bases, there was a span of 18 bases. There are 15 residues in the CDR3. CDR3 DNA: TGTGCCAGCAGCCCACGGGTGAGTACCTATTATGGCTACACCTTC. Its protein product is CASSPRVSTYYGYTF.

The chain combines TRBV2 with TRBJ1-2; 7 bases are shared with TRBD1. The V gene's germline CDR1 is SNHLY and CDR2 FYNNEI. The CDR3 length is 14 residues. With 8 bases clipped from V and 5 bases from J, the junction kept 11 bases outside the gene matches. The CDR3 bases are TGTGCCAGCCCGAACCGACAGGGACCTTATGGCTACACCTTC. The encoded protein is CASPNRQGPYGYTF.

This clone was recorded a few times. The chain carries TRBV7-2 and TRBJ2-7; 9 bases fit TRBD2. The length of the CDR3 is 14 residues. CDR1 is SGHTA, CDR2 FQGNSA, per germline. The ends lost 5 bases at V and 4 bases at J; junction bases unmatched: 6. The CDR3 region has the DNA TGTGCCAGCAGCCCAAGCGGGGGGCCTTACGAGCAGTACTTC. The encoded protein is CASSPSGGPYEQYF.

The chain carries TRBV5-1 and TRBJ2-1; 9 nucleotides match TRBD1. CDR1 SGHRS and CDR2 YFSETQ come from the germline V gene. V lost 4 bases to trimming and J lost 16 bases; unmatched junction nucleotides: 12. The CDR3 loop spans 13 amino acids. This CDR3 is CASSGHLGQGGFF. CDR3 nucleotides: TGCGCCAGCAGCGGGCACCTGGGACAGGGTGGCTTCTTC.

In its sample, this clone was seen a few times. The chain employs TRBV25-1 and TRBJ2-7; D might be TRBD2 (6 bases). CDR3 length: 13 residues. Germline V CDR1 and CDR2: MGHDK, SYGVNS. V was pared by 1 base and J by 6 bases, with 10 bases between. CDR3 protein: CASSEWGVAEQYF. CDR3 sequence (DNA): TGTGCCAGCAGTGAATGGGGGGTAGCCGAGCAGTACTTC.

This clone was seen a few times. The chain links TRBV2 to TRBJ2-5; 8 nucleotides line up with TRBD2. This CDR3 has 13 residues. V shed 6 bases, J shed 5 bases, and the junction held 5 bases outside the gene matches. In germline, CDR1 is SNHLY, CDR2 FYNNEI. CDR3 protein: CASSSGSRETQYF. The CDR3 DNA follows: TGTGCCAGCAGCAGCGGGAGCCGGGAGACCCAGTACTTC.